This passage covers 14 T cell receptor beta chains from one sample sequenced in a study of blood T cell repertoires in COVID-19. TCRdb's copy holds only in-frame clones and misses some; the assay was immunoSEQ multiplex PCR. The sample has 120,000 to 150,000 clones; 75% to 90% are singletons. The sample consisted of peripheral blood. Receptors originate from a man in his forties or fifties who had recovered from COVID-19.

The CDR3 DNA is TGTGCTAGTGGTTTGGCCAGCTCCTACGAGCAGTACTTC. Translating gives CASGLASSYEQYF. The V call is TRBV12-5, the J call TRBJ2-7; D ambiguous. Germline values: CDR1 LGHNT, CDR2 FRNRAP. The CDR3 has 13 amino acids. V dropped 1 base and J dropped 0 bases, with 4 bases sitting between them.

The V call is TRBV6-5, the J call TRBJ2-2; D is unclear. Between the trimmed V and J ends, which lost 4 bases and 2 bases, there was a span of 8 bases. The CDR3 length is 14 residues. From germline, CDR1 is MNHEY and CDR2 SVGAGI. CDR3 protein: CASSLSLNTGELFF. The DNA for the CDR3 is TGTGCCAGCAGTTTGTCCCTCAACACCGGGGAGCTGTTTTTT.

The chain has TRBV4-1 and TRBJ2-7; 9 bases are shared with TRBD2. From germline, CDR1 is MGHRA and CDR2 YSYEKL. The V segment lost 0 bases and the J segment 3 bases; nucleotides outside the gene matches: 9. The CDR3 has 17 residues. Here the CDR3 reads CASSQDQIAGGIYEQYF. In DNA, the CDR3 is TGCGCCAGCAGCCAAGATCAAATCGCGGGGGGGATCTACGAGCAGTACTTC.

This chain joins TRBV30 and TRBJ2-7, with D uncertain. The V gene lost 4 bases and the J gene lost 5 bases, with 3 bases spanning the gap. From germline, CDR1 is GTSNPN and CDR2 SVGIG (reference sequence). This CDR3 contains 9 residues. CDR3 in DNA: TGTGCCTGGACAGACGAGCAGTACTTC. It is translated as CAWTDEQYF. The full variable domain, its missing parts supplied by reference TRBV30 and TRBJ2-7, is SQTIHQWPATLVQPVGSPLSLECTVEGTSNPNLYWYRQAAGRGLQLLFYSVGIGQISSEVPQNLSASRPQDRQFILSSKKLLLSDSGFYLCAWTDEQYFGPGTRLTVT.

This sequence joins TRBV4-3 and TRBJ1-1; no firm D call. The CDR3 runs to 13 residues. Trimming pared 0 bases from V and 5 bases from J, leaving 7 bases between. Germline CDR1 is LGHNA and CDR2 is YSLEER. This CDR3 is CASSQDRRTEAFF. In nucleotides, the CDR3 is TGCGCCAGCAGCCAAGATCGGCGGACTGAAGCTTTCTTT.

This chain joins TRBV3-1 (or the pseudogene TRBV3-2) and TRBJ2-2; the match to TRBD2 covers 14 bases. With V trimmed by 2 bases and J by 4 bases, 3 bases remained unmatched. Germline loops: CDR1 LGHDT, CDR2 YNNKEL (reference sequence). The CDR3 is made up of 17 amino acids. The CDR3, as DNA: TGTGCCAGCAGCCAAAGACTAGCGGGGGGGCGCACCGGGGAGCTGTTTTTT. Translated: CASSQRLAGGRTGELFF.

The rearrangement links TRBV30 to TRBJ1-6; D may be TRBD1 (6 bases). The CDR3 covers 14 residues. Germline values: CDR1 GTSNPN, CDR2 SVGIG (reference sequence). Trimming took 2 bases from V and 9 from J, leaving 14 bases between them. The CDR3 nucleotides read TGTGCCTGGAGTTACACAGGGTCGGGTTCACCCCTCCACTTT. Its translation is CAWSYTGSGSPLHF.

This sequence joins TRBV5-4 and TRBJ1-2; TRBD1 might be the D (6 bases). V was trimmed by 3 bases and J by 1 base, leaving 7 bases between them. Germline CDR1 reads SGHNT; CDR2 reads YYREEE (reference sequence). The CDR3 totals 13 residues. The CDR3 is CASSSDSNYGYTF. The CDR3 bases are TGTGCCAGCAGCTCGGACAGTAACTATGGCTACACCTTC.

This clone has a handful of counts. The chain carries TRBV19 and TRBJ1-1; D possibly corresponds to TRBD1 (5 bases). The V end was cut by 0 bases, the J end by 6 bases, with 11 bases between. This CDR3 has 14 residues. The germline gives CDR1 LNHDA, CDR2 SQIVND (reference sequence). The CDR3 loop reads CASSIDPGVPEAFF. The CDR3 DNA follows: TGTGCCAGTAGTATAGATCCGGGGGTACCTGAAGCTTTCTTT.

The chain combines TRBV7-9 with TRBJ1-2; 8 nucleotides match TRBD1. CDR1 SEHNR and CDR2 FQNEAQ come from the germline V gene (reference sequence). The CDR3 extends over 14 amino acids. J lost 7 bases, V lost 1 base, and 5 bases had no gene match. The CDR3 sequence: CASSLDITGGGYTF. The CDR3 DNA follows: TGTGCCAGCAGCTTAGATATAACAGGGGGTGGCTACACCTTC.

The chain is built from TRBV6-5 and TRBJ2-7; D is possibly TRBD2 (6 bases). Trimming removed 6 bases from V and 6 bases from J, with 18 bases in between. Germline V gene sequence: CDR1 MNHEY, CDR2 SVGAGI. CDR3 length: 14 residues. The CDR3 reads CASSLRDWGAEQYF. CDR3 sequence (DNA): TGTGCCAGCAGCCTTAGGGACTGGGGTGCCGAGCAGTACTTC.

Remarks on this clone: Other DNA variants within this sample encode the same CDR3. This chain connects TRBV7-2 to TRBJ2-7; D gene uncertain. Germline V gene sequence: CDR1 SGHTA, CDR2 FQGNSA. V lost 1 base and J 3 bases, leaving 7 bases between the germline ends. The CDR3 has 13 residues. The CDR3 loop is CASSLGPSYEQYF. CDR3 in DNA: TGTGCCAGCAGCTTAGGGCCTAGCTACGAGCAGTACTTC.

This chain uses TRBV3-1 (or the pseudogene TRBV3-2) with TRBJ2-5, with TRBD1 matching over 7 bases. CDR1 is LGHDT and CDR2 is YNNKEL in the germline V gene (reference sequence). V trimming: 5 bases; J trimming: 1 base; junction bases outside the gene matches: 10. The CDR3 is 16 amino acids. Here the CDR3 reads CASSGRQGLGQETQYF. The CDR3 nucleotides are TGTGCCAGCAGCGGACGACAGGGTTTAGGCCAAGAGACCCAGTACTTC.

The chain couples TRBV5-4 to TRBJ1-5, with 9 bases fitting TRBD1. This CDR3 spans 15 amino acids. Germline CDR1 reads SGHNT; CDR2 reads YYREEE (reference sequence). Losses at the gene ends were 0 bases for V and 7 bases for J; bases not matched to a gene: 5. The CDR3 nucleotides are TGTGCCAGCAGCTTGGGCACAGGGGGCGAGCAGCCCCAGCATTTT. This sequence encodes CASSLGTGGEQPQHF.